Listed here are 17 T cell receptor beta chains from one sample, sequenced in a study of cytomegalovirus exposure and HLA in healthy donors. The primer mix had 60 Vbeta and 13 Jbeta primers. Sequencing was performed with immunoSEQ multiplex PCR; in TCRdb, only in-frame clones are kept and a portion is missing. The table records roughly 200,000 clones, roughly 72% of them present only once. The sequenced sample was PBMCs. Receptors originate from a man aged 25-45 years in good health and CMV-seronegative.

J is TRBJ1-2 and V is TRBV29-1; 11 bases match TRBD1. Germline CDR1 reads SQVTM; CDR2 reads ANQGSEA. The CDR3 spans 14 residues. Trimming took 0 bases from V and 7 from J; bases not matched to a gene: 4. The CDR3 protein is CSVEDFGQGAGYTF. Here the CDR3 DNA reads TGCAGCGTTGAAGATTTTGGACAGGGGGCTGGCTACACCTTC.

CDR3 residues: CASSFGGVEKLFF. In nucleotides, the CDR3 is TGTGCCAGCAGTTTTGGGGGCGTGGAAAAACTGTTTTTT. The chain is built from TRBV6-5 and TRBJ1-4, with TRBD1 as a possible D gene (6 bases). Trimming cost V 4 bases and J 8 bases, with 11 bases left between them. The CDR3 is 13 amino acids. In germline, CDR1 is MNHEY, CDR2 SVGAGI.

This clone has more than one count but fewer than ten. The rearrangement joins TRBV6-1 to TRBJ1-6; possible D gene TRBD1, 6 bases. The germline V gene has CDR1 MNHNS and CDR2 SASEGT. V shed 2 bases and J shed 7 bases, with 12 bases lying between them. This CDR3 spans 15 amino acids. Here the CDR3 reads CASSEYRVMNSPLHF. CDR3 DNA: TGTGCCAGCAGTGAATACAGGGTAATGAATTCACCCCTCCACTTT.

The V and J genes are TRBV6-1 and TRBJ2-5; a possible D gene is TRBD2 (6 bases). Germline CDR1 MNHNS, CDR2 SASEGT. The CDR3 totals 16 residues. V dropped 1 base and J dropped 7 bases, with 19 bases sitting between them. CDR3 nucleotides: TGTGCCAGCAGTGAAGAGGTATCCGGGACTCTGGGGACCCAGTACTTC. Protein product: CASSEEVSGTLGTQYF.

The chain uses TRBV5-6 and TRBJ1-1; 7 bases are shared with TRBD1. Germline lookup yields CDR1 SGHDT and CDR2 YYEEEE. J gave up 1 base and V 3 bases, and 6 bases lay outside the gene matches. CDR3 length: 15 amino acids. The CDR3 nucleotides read TGTGCCAGCAGCTCAATGGGACAGCAGAACACTGAAGCTTTCTTT. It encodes CASSSMGQQNTEAFF.

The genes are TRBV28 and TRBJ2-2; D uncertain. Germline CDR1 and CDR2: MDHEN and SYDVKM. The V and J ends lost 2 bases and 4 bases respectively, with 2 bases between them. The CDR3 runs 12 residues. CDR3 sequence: CASSLLTGELFF. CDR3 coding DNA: TGTGCCAGCAGTTTACTCACCGGGGAGCTGTTTTTT.

The CDR3 DNA is TGTGCCAGCAGCTCCCAGGGTACCAATAATTCACCCCTCCACTTT. As protein: CASSSQGTNNSPLHF. The chain uses TRBV5-4 and TRBJ1-6; a possible D gene is TRBD1 (5 bases). The CDR3 extends over 15 amino acids. CDR1 and CDR2 from the germline V gene are SGHNT and YYREEE (reference sequence). Trimming stripped 3 bases from V and 5 bases from J, with 12 bases between.

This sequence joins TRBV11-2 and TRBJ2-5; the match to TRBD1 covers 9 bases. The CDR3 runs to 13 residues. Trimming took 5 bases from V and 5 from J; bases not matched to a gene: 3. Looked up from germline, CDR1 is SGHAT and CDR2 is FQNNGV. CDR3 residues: CASSRTGDETQYF. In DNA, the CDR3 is TGTGCCAGCAGCAGGACAGGGGACGAGACCCAGTACTTC.

In nucleotides, the CDR3 is TGTGCCATCAGTGAGGAGAGCTCCTATAATTCACCCCTCCACTTT. Its translation: CAISEESSYNSPLHF. V is TRBV10-3 and J is TRBJ1-6; D uncertain. This CDR3 has 15 residues. CDR1 ENHRY and CDR2 SYGVKD come from the germline V gene. Trimming took off 2 bases at V and 0 bases at J, with 5 bases between the two ends.

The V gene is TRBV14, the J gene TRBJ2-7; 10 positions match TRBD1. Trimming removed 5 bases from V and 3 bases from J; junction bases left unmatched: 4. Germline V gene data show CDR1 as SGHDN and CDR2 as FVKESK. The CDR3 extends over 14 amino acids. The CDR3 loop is CASSYGQGVYEQYF. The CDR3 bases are TGTGCCAGCAGCTACGGACAGGGGGTCTACGAGCAGTACTTC.

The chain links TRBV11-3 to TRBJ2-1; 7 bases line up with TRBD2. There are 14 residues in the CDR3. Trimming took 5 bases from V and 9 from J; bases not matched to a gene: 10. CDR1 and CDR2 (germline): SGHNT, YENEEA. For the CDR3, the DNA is TGTGCCAGCAGCCCGGTCCCCGTAGCGGGTGAGCAGTTCTTC. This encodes CASSPVPVAGEQFF.

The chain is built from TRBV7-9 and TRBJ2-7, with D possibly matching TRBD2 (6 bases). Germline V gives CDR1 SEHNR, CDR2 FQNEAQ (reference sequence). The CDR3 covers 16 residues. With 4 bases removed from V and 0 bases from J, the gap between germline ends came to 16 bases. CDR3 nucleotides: TGTGCCAGCAGCTCGAGACTAGGGGAGAGCTCCTACGAGCAGTACTTC. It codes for CASSSRLGESSYEQYF. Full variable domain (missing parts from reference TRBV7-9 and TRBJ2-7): DTGVSQNPRHKITKRGQNVTFRCDPISEHNRLYWYRQTLGQGPEFLTYFQNEAQLEKSRLLSDRFSAERPKGSFSTLEIQRTEQGDSAMYLCASSSRLGESSYEQYFGPGTRLTVT.

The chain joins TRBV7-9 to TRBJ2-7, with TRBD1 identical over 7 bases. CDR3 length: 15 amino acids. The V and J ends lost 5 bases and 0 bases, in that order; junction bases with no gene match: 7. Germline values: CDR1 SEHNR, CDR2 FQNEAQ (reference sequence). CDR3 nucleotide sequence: TGTGCCAGCAGCGGCTCCGGGACAGACTCCTACGAGCAGTACTTC. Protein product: CASSGSGTDSYEQYF. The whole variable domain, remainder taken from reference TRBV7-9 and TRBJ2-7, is DTGVSQNPRHKITKRGQNVTFRCDPISEHNRLYWYRQTLGQGPEFLTYFQNEAQLEKSRLLSDRFSAERPKGSFSTLEIQRTEQGDSAMYLCASSGSGTDSYEQYFGPGTRLTVT.

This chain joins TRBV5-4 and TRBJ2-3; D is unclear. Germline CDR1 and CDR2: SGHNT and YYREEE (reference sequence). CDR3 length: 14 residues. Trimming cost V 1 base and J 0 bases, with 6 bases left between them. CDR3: CASSLPGSTDTQYF. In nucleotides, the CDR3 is TGTGCCAGCAGCTTGCCCGGGAGCACAGATACGCAGTATTTT.

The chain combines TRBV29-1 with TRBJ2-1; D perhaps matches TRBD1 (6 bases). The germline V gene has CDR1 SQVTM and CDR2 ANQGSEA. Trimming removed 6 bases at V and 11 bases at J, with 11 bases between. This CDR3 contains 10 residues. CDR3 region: CSVVGTKQFF. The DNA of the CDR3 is TGCAGCGTGGTTGGGACAAAGCAGTTCTTC.

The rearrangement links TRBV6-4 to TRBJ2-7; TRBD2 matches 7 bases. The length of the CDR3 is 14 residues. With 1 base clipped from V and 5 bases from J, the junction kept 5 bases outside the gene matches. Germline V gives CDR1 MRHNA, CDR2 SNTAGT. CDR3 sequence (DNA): TGTGCCAGCAGTGACTGGCGGGAGCTGGACGAGCAGTACTTC. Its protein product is CASSDWRELDEQYF.

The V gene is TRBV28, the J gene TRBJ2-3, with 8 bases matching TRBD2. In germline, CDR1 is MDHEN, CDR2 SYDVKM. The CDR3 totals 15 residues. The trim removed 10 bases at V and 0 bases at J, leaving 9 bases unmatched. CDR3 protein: CATLNSGGSTDTQYF. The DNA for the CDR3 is TGTGCCACTCTGAACAGCGGGGGTAGCACAGATACGCAGTATTTT.